This TCR beta chain comes out of a study of neurological immune-mediated disorders. PBMCs numbering 2 million and stored at -80 C yielded the unsorted libraries. TCRdb reanalysed the 5' RACE reads using MiXCR and keeps one entry per CDR3 protein. Counted here are about 66,000 distinct CDR3 sequences, less than 5.5% occurring once; the ten biggest clones make up 6.5% to 7.5%. Findings and caveats of the study: HTLV-1-associated myelopathy had the most TCR clonal expansion, while multiple sclerosis had the least, a level that fell below healthy controls.

This clonotype has a count of ten or more. Its target is not known. The CDR3 contains 16 residues. V shed 5 bases and J shed 2 bases, with 21 bases lying between them. Germline V gene data show CDR1 as DFQATT and CDR2 as SNEGSKA (reference sequence). The chain is built from TRBV20-1 and TRBJ1-2, with a tentative D call TRBD1 (6 bases). This TCR was recovered from a man under 40 with multiple sclerosis. Sequenced material: PBMCs. CDR3 sequence: CSARRNSPRGNYGYTF. The CDR3, as DNA: TGCAGTGCTCGACGGAATTCGCCCAGGGGCAACTATGGCTACACCTTC.